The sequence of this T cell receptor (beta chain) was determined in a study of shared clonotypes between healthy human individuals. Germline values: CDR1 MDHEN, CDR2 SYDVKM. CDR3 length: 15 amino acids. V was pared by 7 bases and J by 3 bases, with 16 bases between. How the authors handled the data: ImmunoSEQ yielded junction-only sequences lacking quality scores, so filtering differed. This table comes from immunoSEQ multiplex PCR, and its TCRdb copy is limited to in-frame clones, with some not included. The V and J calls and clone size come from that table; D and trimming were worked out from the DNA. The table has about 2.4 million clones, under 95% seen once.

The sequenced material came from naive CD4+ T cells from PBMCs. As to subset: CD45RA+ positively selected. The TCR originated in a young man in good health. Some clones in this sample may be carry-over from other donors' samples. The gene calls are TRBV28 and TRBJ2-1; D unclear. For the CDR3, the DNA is TGTGCCAGCACCAACAGCCTCGCCAACTACAATGAGCAGTTCTTC. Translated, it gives CASTNSLANYNEQFF.